The 14 T cell receptor beta chains reported below all come from one sample, sequenced in a study of blood T cell repertoires in COVID-19. Clones were read by immunoSEQ multiplex PCR, and TCRdb kept only the in-frame ones, dropping some. This table holds fewer than 200,000 clones, around 82% found once. The sample was peripheral blood. These receptors were collected from a woman of 80 years or more with acute or convalescent COVID-19.

The chain links TRBV9 to TRBJ1-2, with TRBD1 matching 9 bases. There are 16 residues in the CDR3. Germline values: CDR1 SGDLS, CDR2 YYNGEE. The V gene end was trimmed by 4 bases and the J gene end by 4 bases; junction bases not matched to a gene: 11. As DNA, the CDR3 is TGTGCCAGCAGCCGGGCGGACAGGGGAGTCCCCTATGGCTACACCTTC. Translation gives CASSRADRGVPYGYTF.

V and J are TRBV24-1 and TRBJ1-1; D is unresolved. In germline, CDR1 is KGHDR, CDR2 SFDVKD. Trimming removed 10 bases from V and 1 base from J, with 15 bases in between. This CDR3 spans 14 amino acids. DNA for the CDR3: TGTGCCACGATGGGAGGGAGGAGGAACACTGAAGCTTTCTTT. It codes for CATMGGRRNTEAFF.

The chain combines TRBV6-2 or TRBV6-3 with TRBJ2-5; D perhaps matches TRBD2 (5 bases). Trimming took 2 bases from V and 2 from J, leaving 12 bases between them. The CDR3 length is 15 residues. Per the germline V gene, CDR1 is MNHEY and CDR2 is SVGEGT. The CDR3 protein is CASSYGLALQETQYF. The CDR3 coding sequence is TGTGCCAGCAGTTACGGTTTAGCGTTACAAGAGACCCAGTACTTC.

This chain links TRBV19 with TRBJ2-1; TRBD1 matches 10 bases. CDR3 length equals 15 residues. The ends lost 4 bases at V and 3 bases at J; junction bases unmatched: 3. Germline V lookup: CDR1 LNHDA, CDR2 SQIVND (reference sequence). Written as DNA, the CDR3 is TGTGCCAGTAGTACGCGGACAGGGGGCTACAATGAGCAGTTCTTC. As protein: CASSTRTGGYNEQFF.

The CDR3 sequence: CASSTGTGWFPEAFF. The CDR3 bases are TGTGCCAGTAGTACAGGGACAGGGTGGTTCCCTGAAGCTTTCTTT. The chain couples TRBV19 to TRBJ1-1, with TRBD1 identical over 9 bases. J lost 6 bases, V lost 4 bases, and 9 bases had no gene match. Germline CDR1 reads LNHDA; CDR2 reads SQIVND (reference sequence). The CDR3 length is 15 residues.

The rearrangement joins TRBV12-3 or TRBV12-4 to TRBJ1-4; possible D gene TRBD1, 5 bases. V lost 6 bases and J lost 7, with 12 bases in between. The CDR3 extends over 13 amino acids. In DNA, the CDR3 is TGTGCCAGCAGCGGAGGGGTTGCTGAAAAACTGTTTTTT. Translated: CASSGGVAEKLFF.

This sequence joins TRBV9 and TRBJ1-4; TRBD1 might be the D (6 bases). The CDR3 has 15 residues. The germline V and J ends were trimmed by 3 bases and 2 bases, with 11 bases remaining between them. Per germline, CDR1 SGDLS and CDR2 YYNGEE. The CDR3 DNA reads as TGTGCCAGCAGCGGATCAGGGGTTACTAATGAAAAACTGTTTTTT. It yields the protein CASSGSGVTNEKLFF.

The CDR3 sequence is CASGRFGVETQYF. As DNA, the CDR3 is TGTGCCAGCGGCCGGTTCGGGGTGGAGACCCAGTACTTC. The rearrangement uses TRBV6-2 or TRBV6-3 and TRBJ2-5, with D possibly matching TRBD2 (5 bases). Germline CDR1 MNHEY, CDR2 SVGEGT. V was shortened by 8 bases and J by 5 bases, with 15 bases between the two germline ends. This CDR3 is built from 13 residues.

The V and J genes are TRBV7-2 and TRBJ2-1; the D is unclear. In germline, CDR1 is SGHTA, CDR2 FQGNSA. V was pared by 1 base and J by 1 base, with 8 bases between. The CDR3 sequence is 15 residues long. The DNA for the CDR3 is TGTGCCAGCAGCTTAGGTCCCTTGTCCTACAATGAGCAGTTCTTC. Amino acids: CASSLGPLSYNEQFF. Variable domain in full (rest from reference TRBV7-2 and TRBJ2-1): GAGVSQSPSNKVTEKGKDVELRCDPISGHTALYWYRQSLGQGLEFLIYFQGNSAPDKSGLPSDRFSAERTGGSVSTLTIQRTQQEDSAVYLCASSLGPLSYNEQFFGPGTRLTVL.

This chain joins TRBV4-3 and TRBJ2-2, with a tentative D call TRBD2 (5 bases). V was cut by 4 bases and J by 0 bases, with 12 bases left in between. Germline assignment: CDR1 LGHNA and CDR2 YSLEER. This CDR3 contains 16 residues. CDR3 sequence: CASSLNPGTNTGELFF. CDR3 nucleotides: TGCGCCAGCAGCCTTAACCCCGGGACGAACACCGGGGAGCTGTTTTTT.

This clone has only one observation. The chain has TRBV3-1 (or the pseudogene TRBV3-2) and TRBJ2-1, with 8 bases identical to TRBD2. V shed 3 bases and J 6 bases; nucleotides not matched to a gene: 7. Per germline, CDR1 LGHDT and CDR2 YNNKEL (reference sequence). The CDR3 runs 15 residues. CDR3 residues: CASSQSGTRGNEQFF. The DNA of the CDR3 is TGTGCCAGCAGCCAGTCCGGGACTAGAGGCAATGAGCAGTTCTTC.

The CDR3: CASSAIMNSPLHF. The DNA for the CDR3 is TGTGCCAGCAGTGCTATCATGAATTCACCCCTCCACTTT. The chain employs TRBV2 and TRBJ1-6, with D hard to call. Per the germline V gene, CDR1 is SNHLY and CDR2 is FYNNEI. Deletions cut 4 bases from V and 7 bases from J, with 8 bases between. This CDR3 region has 13 residues.

The rearrangement joins TRBV9 to TRBJ2-1; 10 bases are a match to TRBD2. There are 17 residues in the CDR3. Trimming cost V 4 bases and J 4 bases; bases outside gene matches: 11. Germline V gene lookup returns CDR1 SGDLS and CDR2 YYNGEE. As DNA, the CDR3 is TGTGCCAGCAGCCCTGAGGGTAGCGGGAGGTATTACAATGAGCAGTTCTTC. Translation gives CASSPEGSGRYYNEQFF.

The J gene is TRBJ2-5, the V gene TRBV9; D is perhaps TRBD1 (6 bases). The CDR3 has 15 residues. Germline CDR1 and CDR2: SGDLS and YYNGEE. Trimming shortened V by 4 bases and J by 5 bases, and 18 bases separated the two germline ends. The CDR3: CASSNFQGYGETQYF. CDR3 coding DNA: TGTGCCAGCAGCAACTTCCAGGGGTATGGGGAGACCCAGTACTTC.